This T cell receptor beta chain came from a study of T cells expressing NK-cell markers (TCRdb year 2020). A note on the overall study: About 8 donors provided sorted CD3+CD56+NKG2C+, CD3+CD56+NKG2C- and CD3+CD56-NKG2C+ T-cell subsets, whose TCR beta-chain repertoires were profiled. Seven of the eight sequenced donors were HCMV-seropositive and one was HCMV-seronegative. The eight sequenced donors were randomly selected healthy volunteers, three men and five women. Sequencing of the libraries produced 2 x 150 bp reads on Illumina HiSeq 2000/2500, MiSeq or NextSeq.

TCRdb shows the sequencer as Illumina HiSeq 2000. The TCR beta cDNA libraries were made using 5'RACE template switching, a step that added both a universal primer site and unique molecular identifiers. cDNA synthesis was primed from the TCR beta constant segment, followed by two successive PCR amplification steps. The published analysis was carried out like this. MIGEC handled demultiplexing of the reads and grouping by UMI, while MiTCR was used to assemble and quantify clonotypes. Only TCR cDNA sequences supported by at least two reads were kept to exclude erroneous sequences. The tcR package was used for downstream repertoire analysis, with clonotypes matched between fractions based on CDR3 nucleotide sequence plus V segment. VDJmatch was used to annotate antigen specificity against VDJdb, with one amino acid substitution in CDR3 permitted. Following TCRdb reprocessing, every CDR3 protein sequence forms one entry, and DNA is not provided. TCRdb, not the authors, supplied the V and J calls. This sample's table contains 500,000 to 700,000 distinct CDR3 sequences. The ten largest clones add up to less than 4.5% of the sample.

HCMV serostatus was determined by detecting HCMV-specific IgG in serum with a commercial ELISA kit. Peripheral blood mononuclear cells were isolated from blood by Ficoll density gradient centrifugation. The CDR3 runs 16 residues from the cysteine to the phenylalanine. DNA was not recorded. CDR1 and CDR2 were assigned from the germline V gene (reference sequence) as DFQATT and SNEGSKA. Concerning this clonotype itself: Its target antigen remains unknown.

General study outcomes and caveats: In six donors, the dominant CD3+CD56+NKG2C+ clonotypes were found to rank among the top 10 CD8+ clonotypes and to make up about 1.0-8% of CD8+ T cells. Those dominant clonotypes were again the most abundant among CD3+CD56-NKG2C+ cells in a few donors, at roughly 25-65%. It remained unclear whether the expanded NKG2C-expressing T cell clones were specific for HCMV antigens.

The chain couples TRBV20-1 to TRBJ2-7; the TCRdb D gene call, TRBD2, has no DNA to confirm it. Sequenced sample: blood T cells: a sorted CD56 or NKG2C T cell subset, CD4+ or CD8+ T cells, or bulk PBMC T cells (not recorded which). This clonotype was obtained from a man between 18 and 29 years old in good health. Donor details come from another sample of the same person, matched by shared clones. The CDR3 amino acid sequence is: CSARGTSGRSSYEQYF.